The clone carrying this T cell receptor beta chain was counted at least ten times. The antigen is unknown. All unsorted peripheral T cells were captured because whole blood was used without fractionation. This sample stems from a study of HIV-infected patients and healthy controls. The CDR3 runs 15 residues. Germline V gives CDR1 SNHLY, CDR2 FYNNEI. V trimming: 8 bases; J trimming: 5 bases; junction bases outside the gene matches: 8. Alpha and beta constant-region primers primed reverse transcription of around 550 ng RNA. Separate chain-specific third strand synthesis with multiplexing indices produced the alpha and beta libraries. TCRdb processed the 5' RACE reads anew with MiXCR; each CDR3 protein has one entry. The sample lists about 15,000 distinct CDR3 sequences, around 7.7% occurring once. Findings and caveats of the study: The diversity differences were not explained by slight age and sex differences between study cohorts.

Sample: blood. The clonotype comes from an adult in good health. V and J are TRBV2 and TRBJ1-6; TRBD1 aligns across 8 bases. The CDR3 nucleotides read TGTGCCAGCGAAAAGACAGGGGCCCATAATTCACCCCTCCACTTT. Its translation is CASEKTGAHNSPLHF.